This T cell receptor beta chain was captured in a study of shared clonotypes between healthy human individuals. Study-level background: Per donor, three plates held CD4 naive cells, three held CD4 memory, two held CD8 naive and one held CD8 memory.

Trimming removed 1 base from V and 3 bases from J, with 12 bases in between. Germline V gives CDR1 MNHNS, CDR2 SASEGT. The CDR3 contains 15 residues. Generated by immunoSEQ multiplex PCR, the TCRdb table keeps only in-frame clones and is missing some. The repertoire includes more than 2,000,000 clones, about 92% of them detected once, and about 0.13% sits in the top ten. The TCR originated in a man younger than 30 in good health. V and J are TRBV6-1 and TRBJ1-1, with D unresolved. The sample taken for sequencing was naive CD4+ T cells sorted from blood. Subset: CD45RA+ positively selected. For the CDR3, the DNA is TGTGCCAGCAGTGAAGGGCGGGCACGGTACACTGAAGCTTTCTTT. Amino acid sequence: CASSEGRARYTEAFF.